What follows is one T cell receptor beta chain and its context. Measured with immunoSEQ multiplex PCR; TCRdb has only the in-frame clones, and not every one. Of about 32,000 clones in the sample, around 84% were seen once. Germline-derived CDR1 and CDR2 are LGHNA and YSLEER. Losses at the gene ends were 5 bases for V and 6 bases for J; bases not matched to a gene: 8. The CDR3 is 14 amino acids. The sample is drawn from a study of OX40 agonist ivuxolimab in advanced cancers. At the level of the study: Patients were treated with ivuxolimab, an agonistic anti-OX40 (CD134) antibody.

The clonotype comes from an adult with an advanced solid tumor such as melanoma, head and neck, liver or kidney cancer. The sequencing here drew on CD4+ or CD8+ T cells sorted from blood, taken in a trial of the OX40 agonist ivuxolimab. This chain joins TRBV4-3 and TRBJ1-1; 8 bases fit TRBD1. The CDR3 nucleotides read TGCGCCAGCAGCACCGGACAGGGTGGGCCTGAAGCTTTCTTT. Translated, it gives CASSTGQGGPEAFF.